Below, 3 T cell receptor beta chains from the same sample are listed, as sequenced in a study of identical twins (dated by TCRdb to between 2015 and 2016). The library was prepared using 5' RACE. TCRdb records Illumina HiSeq 2000 as the sequencer. TCRdb took the public reads, trimmed them with fastp at Q25, ran MiXCR for clone calling and kept in-frame beta chains. Rows are combined by CDR3 protein, so each entry shows the most common genes and DNA. The sample profile shows under 350,000 distinct CDR3 sequences; 7.5% to 9.5% of them were found once. The ten largest clones capture roughly 6.8% of the sample. These same records also appear under a second study, on yellow fever vaccine responses in identical twins.

The sample comprised CD8+ T cells sorted from blood. All receptors come from a woman aged 18-35 years in good health.

This clonotype occurred a few times. The chain uses TRBV10-3 and TRBJ2-1; possible D gene TRBD2, 6 bases. CDR1 ENHRY and CDR2 SYGVKD come from the germline V gene. The CDR3 runs 16 residues. V lost 6 bases and J 3 bases, leaving 18 bases between the germline ends. For the CDR3, the DNA is TGTGCCATCAGGACTCCGGGACTCGGCCTCTACAATGAGCAGTTCTTC. Its translation: CAIRTPGLGLYNEQFF.

The chain links TRBV18 to TRBJ2-2; D uncertain. Trimming shortened V by 3 bases and J by 1 base, and 12 bases separated the two germline ends. The CDR3 consists of 16 residues. Germline V gene lookup returns CDR1 KGHSH and CDR2 LQKENI. The CDR3 DNA reads as TGTGCCAGCTCACCCCGGCCGGCCCTGAACACCGGGGAGCTGTTTTTT. Residues: CASSPRPALNTGELFF.

This clonotype was observed many times. V and J are TRBV7-9 and TRBJ2-7; D gene unclear. The CDR3 sequence is 12 residues long. V lost 5 bases, J lost 2 bases, and 7 bases lay in between. The germline CDR1 and CDR2 sequences are SEHNR and FQNEAQ (reference sequence). CDR3 sequence reads: CASSVPPYEQYF. CDR3 coding DNA: TGTGCCAGCAGCGTCCCCCCCTACGAGCAGTACTTC.